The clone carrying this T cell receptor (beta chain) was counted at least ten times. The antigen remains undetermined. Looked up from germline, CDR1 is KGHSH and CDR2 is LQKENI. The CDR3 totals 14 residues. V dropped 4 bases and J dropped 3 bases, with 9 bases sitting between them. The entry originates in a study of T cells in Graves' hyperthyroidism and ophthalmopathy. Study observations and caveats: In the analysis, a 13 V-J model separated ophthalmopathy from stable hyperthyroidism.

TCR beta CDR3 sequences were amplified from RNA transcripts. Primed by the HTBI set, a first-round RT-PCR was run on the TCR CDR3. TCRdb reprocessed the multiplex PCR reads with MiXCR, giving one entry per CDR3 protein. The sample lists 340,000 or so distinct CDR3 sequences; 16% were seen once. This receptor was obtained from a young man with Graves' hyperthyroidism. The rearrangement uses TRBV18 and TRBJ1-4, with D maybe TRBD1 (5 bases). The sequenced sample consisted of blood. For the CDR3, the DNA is TGTGCCAGCTCACGGCAGGGTCCTAATGAAAAACTGTTTTTT. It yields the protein CASSRQGPNEKLFF.